Given below is one TCR beta chain in context. Germline V gene lookup returns CDR1 MNHNS and CDR2 SASEGT. V dropped 2 bases and J dropped 0 bases, with 8 bases sitting between them. The CDR3 has 15 residues. This entry comes from a study of shared clonotypes between healthy human individuals. The table came from immunoSEQ multiplex PCR; TCRdb's copy has only in-frame clones and leaves some out. This sample has about 2.3 million clones; just under 95% occur once, and the top ten carry approximately 0.41%. The sequenced sample consisted of naive CD4+ T cells from PBMCs. Subset in this sample: CD45RA+ positively selected. The receptor's source is a young man in good health. Some clones in this sample may be carry-over from other donors' samples. The chain carries TRBV6-1 and TRBJ1-3; D perhaps matches TRBD1 (6 bases). CDR3: CASSETGTSGNTIYF. CDR3 DNA: TGTGCCAGCAGTGAAACAGGGACCTCTGGAAACACCATATATTTT.